This entry lists 14 T cell receptor beta chains sequenced from one sample in a study of cytomegalovirus exposure and HLA in healthy donors. Researchers ran the PCR with 60 Vbeta and 13 Jbeta primers. Clones were read by immunoSEQ multiplex PCR, and TCRdb kept only the in-frame ones, dropping some. The sample holds around 170,000 clones, roughly 82% seen once. The sequenced material came from PBMCs. These receptors originate from a man in his forties in good health and CMV-seronegative.

The chain carries TRBV7-3 and TRBJ2-5; D is uncertain. Germline V CDR1 and CDR2: SGHTA, FQGTGA. CDR3 size: 15 residues. V was shortened by 3 bases and J by 5 bases, with 16 bases between the two germline ends. The CDR3 bases are TGTGCCAGCAGCTTGTCTGGAGTAGAGGTTGAGACCCAGTACTTC. This gives the protein CASSLSGVEVETQYF.

This sequence joins TRBV14 and TRBJ2-1; D unclear. Germline V gives CDR1 SGHDN, CDR2 FVKESK. V lost 4 bases to trimming and J lost 7 bases, with 5 bases between them. This CDR3 spans 11 amino acids. The CDR3 nucleotides read TGTGCCAGCAGCCTCGAGAATGAGCAGTTCTTC. Its protein product is CASSLENEQFF.

This clone has a handful of counts. The gene calls are TRBV29-1 and TRBJ2-1, with unresolved D. V was pared by 6 bases and J by 3 bases, with 9 bases between. The CDR3 runs 12 residues. The V gene's germline CDR1 is SQVTM and CDR2 ANQGSEA. CDR3 nucleotides: TGCAGCGTCGCAGGAAACTACAATGAGCAGTTCTTC. The encoded protein is CSVAGNYNEQFF.

This clone was found a few times. The CDR3 here is CASSLSDKNQPQHF. The CDR3 nucleotides are TGTGCCAGCAGTTTATCGGACAAAAATCAGCCCCAGCATTTT. The V gene is TRBV27, the J gene TRBJ1-5, with D possibly matching TRBD1 (5 bases). The CDR3 length is 14 residues. Deletions cut 0 bases from V and 4 bases from J, with 7 bases between. Germline V gives CDR1 MNHEY, CDR2 SMNVEV (reference sequence).

This chain connects TRBV5-4 to TRBJ2-7; 11 bases agree with TRBD2. This CDR3 spans 18 amino acids. J lost 0 bases, V lost 1 base, and 9 bases had no gene match. Germline CDR1 and CDR2: SGHNT and YYREEE (reference sequence). The CDR3 DNA reads TGTGCCAGCAGCTTGAGCCCTAGCGGGAGGAGGAACTCCTACGAGCAGTACTTC. Encoded protein: CASSLSPSGRRNSYEQYF.

This clone was counted once. The chain has TRBV28 and TRBJ2-1; D not certain. Germline V gives CDR1 MDHEN, CDR2 SYDVKM. V was pared by 1 base and J by 0 bases, with 10 bases between. This CDR3 contains 16 residues. The CDR3 DNA reads TGTGCCAGCAGTTTATATGTCCCCAGCTCCTACAATGAGCAGTTCTTC. This gives the protein CASSLYVPSSYNEQFF.

In regard to this clone: The sample holds other DNA sequences that translate to the same CDR3. The genes are TRBV9 and TRBJ2-5, with 7 nucleotides matching TRBD2. The CDR3 is 14 residues long. Germline loops: CDR1 SGDLS, CDR2 YYNGEE. V dropped 0 bases and J dropped 1; count of bases not matched to a gene: 0. In DNA, the CDR3 is TGTGCCAGCAGCGTAGCTAGCGGCCAAGAGACCCAGTACTTC. Protein: CASSVASGQETQYF.

The gene calls are TRBV11-2 and TRBJ1-1; TRBD1 agrees at 8 bases. This CDR3 has 15 residues. J lost 0 bases, V lost 4 bases, and 4 bases had no gene match. The germline gives CDR1 SGHAT, CDR2 FQNNGV. DNA of the CDR3: TGTGCCAGCAGCTCCAGGACAGGGATGAACACTGAAGCTTTCTTT. This gives the protein CASSSRTGMNTEAFF.

V usage is TRBV10-3 and J usage is TRBJ1-3; no clear D gene. CDR3 size: 13 residues. Germline V gene data show CDR1 as ENHRY and CDR2 as SYGVKD. The V end lost 6 bases, the J end lost 3 bases, and 9 bases lay between the germline ends. CDR3 sequence: CAISREGGNTIYF. DNA for the CDR3: TGTGCCATCAGCCGGGAAGGTGGAAACACCATATATTTT.

Only one count was recorded for this clone. V is TRBV28 and J is TRBJ2-2, with TRBD2 matching over 9 bases. Germline CDR1 reads MDHEN; CDR2 reads SYDVKM. Trimming at V came to 7 bases and at J to 4 bases, leaving 4 bases not matched to a gene. The length of the CDR3 is 14 residues. The CDR3 DNA follows: TGTGCCAGCACGCGGGGGGGCGGCACCGGGGAGCTGTTTTTT. Residues: CASTRGGGTGELFF.

V usage is TRBV7-8 and J usage is TRBJ1-4; D is perhaps TRBD1 (6 bases). The CDR3 totals 15 residues. Germline V lookup: CDR1 SGHVS, CDR2 FQNEAQ. The ends were cut back, 5 bases at V and 5 bases at J, with 15 bases in the middle. This CDR3 is CASSPRITGNEKLFF. DNA for the CDR3: TGTGCCAGCAGCCCGCGGATAACAGGGAATGAAAAACTGTTTTTT.

The chain employs TRBV5-1 and TRBJ1-1; a weak D match, TRBD1 (5 bases). This CDR3 has 17 residues. Germline CDR1 reads SGHRS; CDR2 reads YFSETQ. V was shortened by 0 bases and J by 1 base, with 16 bases between the two germline ends. DNA of the CDR3: TGCGCCAGCAGCTTGGTAGCCACCCTAGGGGCGAACACTGAAGCTTTCTTT. This translates into CASSLVATLGANTEAFF.

The chain recombines TRBV4-1 with TRBJ2-4; TRBD2 agrees at 9 bases. The CDR3 has 16 amino acids. V trimming: 3 bases; J trimming: 6 bases; junction bases outside the gene matches: 9. The V gene's germline CDR1 is MGHRA and CDR2 YSYEKL. For the CDR3, the DNA is TGCGCCAGCAGCCAGCCCCGCGGGGGGGGCAGAAACATTCAGTACTTC. Protein sequence: CASSQPRGGGRNIQYF.

The chain carries TRBV5-6 and TRBJ2-7, with TRBD2 matching over 7 bases. The length of the CDR3 is 13 residues. Germline values: CDR1 SGHDT, CDR2 YYEEEE. The junction had 4 bases not matched to a gene; V was cut back by 4 bases and J by 3 bases. In nucleotides, the CDR3 is TGTGCCAGCAGCAGTGCGGGAGTCTACGAGCAGTACTTC. It translates to CASSSAGVYEQYF.